This TCR beta chain is drawn from a study of blood T cell repertoires in COVID-19. Overall study context: Acute and convalescent COVID-19 specimens originated in the United States, Italy and Spain. PBMCs, B-cell-depleted T cells, or T cells were the source of the cDNA or gDNA that made up the material.

Generated by immunoSEQ multiplex PCR, the TCRdb table keeps only in-frame clones and is missing some. The top ten hold approximately 9% of the sample, which has some 250,000 clones, around 83% seen once. V shed 1 base and J shed 10 bases, with 14 bases lying between them. The germline CDR1 and CDR2 sequences are LNHDA and SQIVND (reference sequence). The CDR3 has 15 amino acids. This clone is a singleton in its sample. The specimen was peripheral blood. The rearrangement joins TRBV19 to TRBJ1-6, with a possible D match to TRBD1 (6 bases). The clonotype originates from a man in his forties or fifties with active or convalescent COVID-19. CDR3 bases: TGTGCCAGTAGTATAGCGGGGGGGCCAAGCTCACCCCTCCACTTT. This codes for CASSIAGGPSSPLHF.